The 4 T cell receptor beta chains reported below all come from one sample, sequenced in a study of T-cell reconstitution after alpha-beta-depleted transplantation in children. Unique molecular identifiers were used to barcode this TCRbeta library. TCRdb analysed the PCR reads with MiXCR anew, one entry per CDR3 protein. The sample has around 600,000 distinct CDR3 sequences, about 10% seen once. This specimen consisted of PBMCs from the stem cell graft donor, obtained from the stem cell graft. Source of these receptors: a human donor who donated a stem cell graft to a child with acute myeloid leukemia.

This clonotype was found a few times. DNA for the CDR3: TGTGCCAGCAGTCCCCCCGGACAGGGTATATCCTACGAGCAGTACTTC. Translating gives CASSPPGQGISYEQYF. The chain combines TRBV28 with TRBJ2-7, with TRBD1 matching 8 bases. This CDR3 has 16 amino acids. Germline loops: CDR1 MDHEN, CDR2 SYDVKM. The ends lost 5 bases at V and 1 base at J; junction bases unmatched: 10.

There are many counts of this clonotype. The chain has TRBV28 and TRBJ2-7, with 8 bases identical to TRBD2. Germline CDR1 MDHEN, CDR2 SYDVKM. The J segment lost 6 bases and the V segment lost 4 bases, leaving 11 bases of the junction unmatched. CDR3 length: 15 amino acids. CDR3 region: CASSSPGRGRGEQYF. The CDR3 region has the DNA TGTGCCAGCAGTTCCCCCGGGAGGGGGAGAGGCGAGCAGTACTTC. Based on the CDR3 plus reference TRBV28 and TRBJ2-7, the full variable domain is DVKVTQSSRYLVKRTGEKVFLECVQDMDHENMFWYRQDPGLGLRLIYFSYDVKMKEKGDIPEGYSVSREKKERFSLILESASTNQTSMYLCASSSPGRGRGEQYFGPGTRLTVT.

This clonotype has just a few counts. The chain recombines TRBV28 with TRBJ2-7, with 9 bases fitting TRBD1. The CDR3 sequence is 15 residues long. Germline V gives CDR1 MDHEN, CDR2 SYDVKM. V lost 8 bases to trimming and J lost 5 bases; unmatched junction nucleotides: 13. The CDR3 region is CASHSGTGFNDEQYF. Here the CDR3 DNA reads TGTGCCAGCCATTCCGGGACAGGGTTTAACGACGAGCAGTACTTC.

This clonotype was found a few times. This chain joins TRBV7-6 and TRBJ2-6; D not resolved. Trimming cost V 2 bases and J 1 base, with 9 bases left between them. CDR3 length: 16 amino acids. Per the germline V gene, CDR1 is SGHVS and CDR2 is FNYEAQ. This CDR3 reads CASSLTAGSGANVLTF. Here the CDR3 DNA reads TGTGCCAGCAGCTTAACGGCTGGGTCTGGGGCCAACGTCCTGACTTTC.